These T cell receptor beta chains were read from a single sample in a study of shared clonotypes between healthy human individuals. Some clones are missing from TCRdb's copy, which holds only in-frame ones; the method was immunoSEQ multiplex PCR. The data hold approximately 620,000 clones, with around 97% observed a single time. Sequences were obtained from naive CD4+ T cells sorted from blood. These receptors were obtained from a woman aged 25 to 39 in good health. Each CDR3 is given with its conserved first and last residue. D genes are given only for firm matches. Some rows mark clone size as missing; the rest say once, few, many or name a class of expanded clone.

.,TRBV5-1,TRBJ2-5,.,CASSPVLLPIKETQYF,TGCGCCAGCAGCCCCGTTTTATTGCCGATAAAAGAGACCCAGTACTTC
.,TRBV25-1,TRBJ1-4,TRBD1,CASRGTGTANEKLFF,TGTGCCAGCAGGGGGACCGGGACAGCAAATGAAAAACTGTTTTTT
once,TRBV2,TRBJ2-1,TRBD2,CASRLAGLSEQFF,TGTGCCAGCAGACTAGCGGGGCTTAGTGAGCAGTTCTTC
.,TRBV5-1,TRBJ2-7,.,CASSLTRRKIGDYEQYF,TGCGCCAGCAGCTTGACTAGGAGGAAAATAGGGGACTACGAGCAGTACTTC
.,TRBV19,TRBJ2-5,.,CASSIWPPEQGGETQYF,TGTGCCAGTAGTATATGGCCTCCCGAACAGGGTGGAGAGACCCAGTACTTC
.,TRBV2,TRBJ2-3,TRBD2,CASSRDYTDTQYF,TGTGCCAGCAGCCGGGACTACACAGATACGCAGTATTTT
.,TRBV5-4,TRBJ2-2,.,CASFNRYNTGELFF,TGTGCCAGCTTCAACAGATACAACACCGGGGAGCTGTTTTTT
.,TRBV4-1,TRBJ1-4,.,CASSQGGVRREKLFF,TGCGCCAGCAGCCAAGGTGGGGTTCGGCGTGAAAAACTGTTTTTT
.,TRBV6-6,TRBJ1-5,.,CASSYWSGGDQPQHF,TGTGCCAGCAGTTACTGGTCGGGGGGGGATCAGCCCCAGCATTTT
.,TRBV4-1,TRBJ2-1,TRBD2,CASSQVGRSGRYNEQFF,TGCGCCAGCAGCCAAGTTGGTAGAAGCGGGAGGTACAATGAGCAGTTCTTC
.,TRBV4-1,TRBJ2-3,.,CASSQSVVRGVARGTDTQYF,TGCGCCAGCAGCCAATCCGTGGTCCGGGGAGTAGCCCGAGGAACAGATACGCAGTATTTT
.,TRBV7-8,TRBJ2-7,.,CASSLREGYEQYF,TGTGCCAGCAGCTTACGTGAAGGATACGAGCAGTACTTC
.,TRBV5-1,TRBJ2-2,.,CASRTGDTGELFF,TGCGCCAGCAGGACGGGGGACACCGGGGAGCTGTTTTTT
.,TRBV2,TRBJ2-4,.,CASGAGLAKNIQYF,TGTGCCAGCGGGGCGGGACTAGCCAAAAACATTCAGTACTTC
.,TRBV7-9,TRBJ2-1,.,CASSLDGPEQFF,TGTGCCAGCAGCTTAGACGGGCCTGAGCAGTTCTTC
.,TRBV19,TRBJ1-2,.,CASSGGRSYGYTF,TGTGCCAGTAGTGGGGGACGGTCGTATGGCTACACCTTC
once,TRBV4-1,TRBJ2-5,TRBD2,CASSQFSGSNQETQYF,TGCGCCAGCAGCCAATTTAGCGGGAGTAACCAAGAGACCCAGTACTTC
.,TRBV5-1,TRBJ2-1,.,CASSLGTSSYNEQFF,TGCGCCAGCAGCCTAGGTACTAGCTCCTACAATGAGCAGTTCTTC
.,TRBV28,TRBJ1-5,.,CASSLRDSGPARRGNQPQHF,TGTGCCAGCAGTTTGCGGGACTCGGGGCCTGCCCGTAGGGGCAATCAGCCCCAGCATTTT
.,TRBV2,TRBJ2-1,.,CASKRAACLF,TGTGCCAGCAAGCGTGCGGCGTGCCTCTTC
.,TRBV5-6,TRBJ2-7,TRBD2,CASSNGLAGTSFREQYF,TGTGCCAGCAGCAATGGACTAGCGGGTACCTCTTTTCGGGAGCAGTACTTC
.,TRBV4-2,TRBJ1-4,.,CASSQDLGKDEKLFF,TGTGCCAGCAGCCAAGATCTGGGTAAGGATGAAAAACTGTTTTTT
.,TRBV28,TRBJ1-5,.,CASSPGVHQPQHF,TGTGCCAGCAGTCCCGGCGTTCATCAGCCCCAGCATTTT
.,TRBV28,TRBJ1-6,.,CASSLSGLKSPLHF,TGTGCCAGCAGTTTGTCAGGGTTGAAATCACCCCTCCACTTT
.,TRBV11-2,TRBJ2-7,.,CASSLDLQQGYYEQYF,TGTGCCAGCAGCTTAGATCTCCAGCAGGGTTACTACGAGCAGTACTTC
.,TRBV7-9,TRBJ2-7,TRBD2,CASSLWVAGISDEQYF,TGTGCCAGCAGCTTATGGGTAGCGGGTATAAGCGACGAGCAGTACTTC
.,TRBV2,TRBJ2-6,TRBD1,CARGTANSGANVLTF,TGTGCCAGAGGGACAGCCAACTCTGGGGCCAACGTCCTGACTTTC
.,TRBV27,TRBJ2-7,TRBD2,CASRLAGSYEQYF,TGTGCCAGCAGGTTAGCGGGGAGCTACGAGCAGTACTTC
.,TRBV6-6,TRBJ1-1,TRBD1,CASYRGGTEAFF,TGTGCCAGTTACAGGGGAGGCACTGAAGCTTTCTTT
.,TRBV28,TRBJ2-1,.,CASSQRGVYYNEQFF,TGTGCCAGCAGTCAAAGAGGCGTATACTACAATGAGCAGTTCTTC
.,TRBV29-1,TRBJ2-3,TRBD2,CSVLASREIVDTQYF,TGCAGCGTTCTTGCGTCGCGGGAGATTGTAGATACGCAGTATTTT
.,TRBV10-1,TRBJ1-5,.,CASSIGRGGQPQHF,TGCGCCAGCAGTATCGGCAGGGGCGGTCAGCCCCAGCATTTT
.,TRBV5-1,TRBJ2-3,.,CASSLEVDTQYF,TGCGCCAGCAGCTTGGAGGTAGATACGCAGTATTTT
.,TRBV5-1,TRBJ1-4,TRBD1,CASSTTGTASNEKLFF,TGCGCCAGCAGCACTACCGGGACAGCCTCTAATGAAAAACTGTTTTTT
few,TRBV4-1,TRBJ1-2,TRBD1,CASSPQGDLDYGYTF,TGCGCCAGCAGCCCCCAGGGGGATTTGGACTATGGCTACACCTTC
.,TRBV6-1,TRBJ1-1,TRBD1,CASSENQGQGTEAFF,TGTGCCAGCAGTGAAAACCAGGGACAGGGCACTGAAGCTTTCTTT